This T cell receptor (beta chain) was sequenced during a study of TIL therapy for anti-PD-1-resistant metastatic lung cancer. Study as a whole: Half of patients were current or former smokers.

As to time point: pre-treatment sample, taken before nivolumab and TIL therapy. Pleural nodules or supraclavicular lymph nodes made up most of the excised metastases sampled. Trimming took off 0 bases at V and 0 bases at J, with 9 bases between the two ends. Germline V gene lookup returns CDR1 KGHSH and CDR2 LQKENI. This CDR3 comprises 17 residues. Study-level points and caveats: Patients were highly selected, enriched for treatment-naive, never-smoker and oncogene-addicted cases. TIL cultures after expansion showed higher clonality and lower diversity than baseline tumor (median about 6% vs 30%). Many TIL product clones were absent from baseline tumor, suggesting clonal contraction.

The libraries were made with immunoSEQ v3. TCRdb's copy holds only in-frame clones and misses some; the assay was immunoSEQ multiplex PCR. The sample shows approximately 97,000 clones, about three fifths of them seen only once. As to this clone: Its antigen remains unknown.

Material: tumor tissue, obtained at baseline. V and J are TRBV18 and TRBJ2-6, with D uncertain. This TCR was recovered from a person aged 25-85 years with non-small cell lung cancer. The CDR3, as DNA: TGTGCCAGCTCACCACCTGGGTGGGCCTCTGGGGCCAACGTCCTGACTTTC. Translating it yields CASSPPGWASGANVLTF. The full variable domain, its missing parts supplied by reference TRBV18 and TRBJ2-6, is NAGVMQNPRHLVRRRGQEARLRCSPMKGHSHVYWYRQLPEEGLKFMVYLQKENIIDESGMPKERFSAEFPKEGPSILRIQQVVRGDSAAYFCASSPPGWASGANVLTFGAGSRLTVL.